Given below is one TCR beta chain in context. The CDR3 totals 15 residues. Germline CDR1 SGHRS, CDR2 YFSETQ. The germline V and J ends were trimmed by 4 bases and 5 bases, with 17 bases remaining between them. This record belongs to a study of human T cells and chemical hapten exposure. TCRdb called the RACE reads again in MiXCR, with one record for every CDR3 protein. The sample shows about 110,000 distinct CDR3 sequences, more than 9.5% of them seen only once. Time point here: patch test 1, 2 weeks after DPC sensitization. Regarding treatment: therapeutic diphenylcyclopropenone sensitization with weekly scalp DPC.

This chain joins TRBV5-1 and TRBJ2-3, with D maybe TRBD2 (5 bases). The receptor's source is a woman in her 40s with alopecia areata. Some clones in this sample may be carry-over from other donors' samples. Specimen: whole blood, collected in connection with sensitization to the hapten diphenylcyclopropenone (DPC). The CDR3 coding sequence is TGCGCCAGCAGCCGGCGTGGGGAGCCCGGAGATACGCAGTATTTT. It translates to CASSRRGEPGDTQYF.